This T cell receptor (beta chain) was documented in a study of blood T cell repertoires in COVID-19. Study at large: Spain, Italy and the United States supplied samples that represented acute and convalescent COVID-19. PBMCs, B-cell-depleted T cells, or T cells were the source of the cDNA or gDNA that made up the material.

Original processing notes: Reference gene primers were amplified, and this amplification served to estimate nucleated cell counts. Profiled with immunoSEQ multiplex PCR; TCRdb holds only in-frame clones, not every one. Clone size and the V and J calls come from that table; the DNA yielded D and trimming. This table has 16,000 or so clones, about 88% appearing once. The CDR3 loop spans 15 amino acids. V was pared by 4 bases and J by 9 bases, with 11 bases of the junction left unmatched. Germline values: CDR1 LGHDT, CDR2 YNNKEL (reference sequence). This receptor was taken from a man aged 80 or over with acute or convalescent COVID-19. Sequencing was carried out using peripheral blood. The genes are TRBV3-1 (or the pseudogene TRBV3-2) and TRBJ2-1; TRBD2 matches at 8 bases. The CDR3 reads CASSPRPGGGGEQFF. The CDR3 DNA reads TGTGCCAGCAGCCCTCGACCCGGGGGGGGTGGTGAGCAGTTCTTC.